This T cell receptor (beta chain) stems from a study of blood T cell repertoires in COVID-19. Study details: PBMCs, B-cell-depleted T cells, or T cells were the source of the cDNA or gDNA that made up the material.

In the authors' methods: Using reference gene primer amplification, nucleated cell counts were estimated. Only in-frame clones appear in the TCRdb table, and some are missing; sequencing was by immunoSEQ multiplex PCR. V and J calls and clone size are copied from that table; D and trimming were computed from the DNA. The data contain 200,000 to 250,000 clones, approximately 85% of them singletons. Followed longitudinally, the Seattle patients had been enrolled during active infection. This CDR3 contains 15 residues. CDR1 and CDR2 from the germline V gene are MNHEY and SVGAGI. The J segment lost 7 bases and the V segment lost 6 bases, leaving 11 bases of the junction unmatched.

This sequence was found in a woman aged 70-85 years with COVID-19, enrolled during active disease. Sequencing was done on a sample of peripheral blood. The chain is built from TRBV6-5 and TRBJ1-1; TRBD1 agrees at 10 bases. The CDR3: CASSLGTGAPYEAFF. The CDR3 nucleotides read TGTGCCAGCAGCCTCGGGACAGGGGCCCCTTATGAAGCTTTCTTT.